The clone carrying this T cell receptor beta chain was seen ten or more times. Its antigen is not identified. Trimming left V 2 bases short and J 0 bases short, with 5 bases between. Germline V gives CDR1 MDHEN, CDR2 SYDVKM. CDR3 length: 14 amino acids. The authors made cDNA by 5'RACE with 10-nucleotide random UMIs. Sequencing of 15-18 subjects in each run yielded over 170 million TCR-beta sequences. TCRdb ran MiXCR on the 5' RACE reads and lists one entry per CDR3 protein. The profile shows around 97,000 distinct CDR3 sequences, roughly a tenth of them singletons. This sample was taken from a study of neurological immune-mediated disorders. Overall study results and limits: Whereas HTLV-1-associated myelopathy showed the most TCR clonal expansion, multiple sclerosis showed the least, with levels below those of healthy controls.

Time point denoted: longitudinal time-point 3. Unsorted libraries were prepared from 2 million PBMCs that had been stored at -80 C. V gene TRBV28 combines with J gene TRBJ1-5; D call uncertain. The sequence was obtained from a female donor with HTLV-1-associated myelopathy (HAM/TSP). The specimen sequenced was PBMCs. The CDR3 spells CASSLIGSNQPQHF. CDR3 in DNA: TGTGCCAGCAGTTTAATTGGTAGCAATCAGCCCCAGCATTTT.